This T cell receptor (beta chain) originates from a study of blood T cells in healthy people across ages. Primers used in a second PCR of roughly 7 to 11 cycles were a sample-barcoded 5' primer and a J-beta primer mix. TCRdb reanalysed the 5' RACE reads using MiXCR and keeps one entry per CDR3 protein. The sample contains some 550,000 distinct CDR3 sequences, roughly 43% of which appear only once. This clonotype came up a few times. Antigen specificity is unknown. From germline, CDR1 is SGHTA and CDR2 FQGNSA. V lost 7 bases, J lost 3 bases, and 13 bases lay in between. This CDR3 spans 14 amino acids. The study's findings and limits: Not knowing donor CMV status may have confounded expanded clonotype changes.

Peripheral blood from each donor was collected in a volume of approximately 9.2 milliliters. At least 7 million PBMCs were isolated per sample. The sequence derives from an elderly man in good health. Sequencing used blood. The chain links TRBV7-2 to TRBJ2-4; either TRBD1 or TRBD2 may supply D (5 bases each). The CDR3 DNA sequence: TGTGCCAGCAACTCCGGGACGAACAAAAACATTCAGTACTTC. The encoded protein is CASNSGTNKNIQYF.